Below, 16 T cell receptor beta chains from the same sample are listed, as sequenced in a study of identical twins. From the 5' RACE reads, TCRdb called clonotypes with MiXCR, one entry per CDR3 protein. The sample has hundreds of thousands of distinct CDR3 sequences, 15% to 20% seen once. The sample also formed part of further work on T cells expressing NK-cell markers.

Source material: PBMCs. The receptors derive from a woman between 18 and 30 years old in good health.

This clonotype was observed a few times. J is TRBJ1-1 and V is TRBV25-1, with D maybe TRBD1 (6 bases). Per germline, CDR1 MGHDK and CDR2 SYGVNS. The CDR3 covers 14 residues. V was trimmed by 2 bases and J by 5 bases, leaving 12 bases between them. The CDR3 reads CASSEGGGETEAFF. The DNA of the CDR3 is TGTGCCAGCAGTGAAGGAGGGGGTGAGACTGAAGCTTTCTTT.

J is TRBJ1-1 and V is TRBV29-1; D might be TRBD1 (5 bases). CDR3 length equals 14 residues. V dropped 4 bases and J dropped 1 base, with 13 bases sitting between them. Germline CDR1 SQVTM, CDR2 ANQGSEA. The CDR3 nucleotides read TGCAGCGTTGGAAGGTACAGGAAGAACACTGAAGCTTTCTTT. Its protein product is CSVGRYRKNTEAFF.

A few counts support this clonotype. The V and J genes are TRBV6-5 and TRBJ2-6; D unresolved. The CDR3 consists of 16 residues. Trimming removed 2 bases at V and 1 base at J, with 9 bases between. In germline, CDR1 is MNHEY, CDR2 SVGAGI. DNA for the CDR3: TGTGCCAGCAGTTACCCACCCAGTTCTGGGGCCAACGTCCTGACTTTC. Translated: CASSYPPSSGANVLTF.

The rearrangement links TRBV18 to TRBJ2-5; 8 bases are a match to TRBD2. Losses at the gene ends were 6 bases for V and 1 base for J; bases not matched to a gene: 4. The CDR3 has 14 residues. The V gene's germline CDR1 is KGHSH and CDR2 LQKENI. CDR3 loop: CASSGGRPQETQYF. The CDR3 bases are TGTGCCAGCTCGGGCGGGAGGCCCCAAGAGACCCAGTACTTC. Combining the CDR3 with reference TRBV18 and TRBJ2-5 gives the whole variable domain NAGVMQNPRHLVRRRGQEARLRCSPMKGHSHVYWYRQLPEEGLKFMVYLQKENIIDESGMPKERFSAEFPKEGPSILRIQQVVRGDSAAYFCASSGGRPQETQYFGPGTRLLVL.

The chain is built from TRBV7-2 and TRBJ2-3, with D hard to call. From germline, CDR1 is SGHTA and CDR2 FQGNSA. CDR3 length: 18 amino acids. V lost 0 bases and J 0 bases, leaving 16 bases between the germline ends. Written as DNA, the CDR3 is TGTGCCAGCAGCTTAGCCGCGAACATACCAATCAGCACAGATACGCAGTATTTT. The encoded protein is CASSLAANIPISTDTQYF.

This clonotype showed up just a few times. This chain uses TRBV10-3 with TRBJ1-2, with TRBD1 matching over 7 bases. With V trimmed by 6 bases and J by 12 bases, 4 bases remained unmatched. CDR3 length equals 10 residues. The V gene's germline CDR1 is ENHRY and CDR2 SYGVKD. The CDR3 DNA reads TGTGCCATCAGCGACAGGGAGCACACCTTC. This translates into CAISDREHTF.

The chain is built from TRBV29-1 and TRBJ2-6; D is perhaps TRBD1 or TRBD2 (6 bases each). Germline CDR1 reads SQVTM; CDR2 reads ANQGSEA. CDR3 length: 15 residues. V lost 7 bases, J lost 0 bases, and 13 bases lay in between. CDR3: CSALGGSSGANVLTF. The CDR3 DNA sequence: TGCAGCGCCTTGGGGGGCTCCTCTGGGGCCAACGTCCTGACTTTC.

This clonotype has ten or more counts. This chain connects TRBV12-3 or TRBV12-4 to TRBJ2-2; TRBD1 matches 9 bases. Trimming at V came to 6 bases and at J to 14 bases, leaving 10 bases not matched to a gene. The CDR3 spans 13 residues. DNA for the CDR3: TGTGCCAGCAGACCACCGGGACAGGGCCCCCTGTTTTTT. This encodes CASRPPGQGPLFF.

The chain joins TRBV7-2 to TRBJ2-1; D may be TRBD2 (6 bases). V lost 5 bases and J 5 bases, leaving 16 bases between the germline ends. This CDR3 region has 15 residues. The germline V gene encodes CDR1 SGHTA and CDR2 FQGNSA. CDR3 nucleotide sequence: TGTGCCAGCAGCCCCCCTAGCTGGGGGGACAATGAGCAGTTCTTC. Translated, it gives CASSPPSWGDNEQFF.

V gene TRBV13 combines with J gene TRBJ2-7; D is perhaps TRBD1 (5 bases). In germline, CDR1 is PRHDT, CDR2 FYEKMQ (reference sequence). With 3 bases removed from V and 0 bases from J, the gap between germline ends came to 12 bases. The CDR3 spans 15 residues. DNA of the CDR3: TGTGCCAGCAGCTTGGGGCATTTTAGCTCCTACGAGCAGTACTTC. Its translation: CASSLGHFSSYEQYF.

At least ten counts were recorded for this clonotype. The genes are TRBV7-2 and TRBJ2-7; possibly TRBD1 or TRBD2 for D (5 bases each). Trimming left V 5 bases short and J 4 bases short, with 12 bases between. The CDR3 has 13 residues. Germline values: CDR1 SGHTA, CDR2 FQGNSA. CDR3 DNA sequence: TGTGCCAGCAGCCCGAGGGGTCGGTACGAGCAGTACTTC. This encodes CASSPRGRYEQYF. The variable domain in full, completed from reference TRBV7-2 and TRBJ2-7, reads GAGVSQSPSNKVTEKGKDVELRCDPISGHTALYWYRQSLGQGLEFLIYFQGNSAPDKSGLPSDRFSAERTGGSVSTLTIQRTQQEDSAVYLCASSPRGRYEQYFGPGTRLTVT.

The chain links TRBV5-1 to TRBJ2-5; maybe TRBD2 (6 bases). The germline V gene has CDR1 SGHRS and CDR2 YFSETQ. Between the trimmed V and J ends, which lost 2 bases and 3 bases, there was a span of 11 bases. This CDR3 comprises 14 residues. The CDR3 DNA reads TGCGCCAGCAGCTTCGCGGGGTCAAAAGAGACCCAGTACTTC. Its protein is CASSFAGSKETQYF.

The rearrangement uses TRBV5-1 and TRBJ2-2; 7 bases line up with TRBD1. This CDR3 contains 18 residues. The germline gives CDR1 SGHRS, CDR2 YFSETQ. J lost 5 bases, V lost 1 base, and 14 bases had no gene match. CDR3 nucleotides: TGCGCCAGCAGCTTGTCGATTATAGGGGGCGCGTGGACCGGGGAGCTGTTTTTT. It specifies CASSLSIIGGAWTGELFF.

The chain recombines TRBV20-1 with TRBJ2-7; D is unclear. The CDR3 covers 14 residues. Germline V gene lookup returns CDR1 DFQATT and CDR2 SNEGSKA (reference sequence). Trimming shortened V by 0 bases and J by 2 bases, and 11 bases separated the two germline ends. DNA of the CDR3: TGCAGTGCTAGAGATCCCGGATCTCCCTACGAGCAGTACTTC. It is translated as CSARDPGSPYEQYF.

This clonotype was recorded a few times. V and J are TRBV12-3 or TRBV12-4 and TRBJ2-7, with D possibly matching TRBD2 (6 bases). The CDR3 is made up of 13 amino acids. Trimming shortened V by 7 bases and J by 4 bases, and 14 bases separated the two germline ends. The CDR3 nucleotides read TGTGCCAGCACCGCCGGGAGTGCGTACGAGCAGTACTTC. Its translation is CASTAGSAYEQYF.

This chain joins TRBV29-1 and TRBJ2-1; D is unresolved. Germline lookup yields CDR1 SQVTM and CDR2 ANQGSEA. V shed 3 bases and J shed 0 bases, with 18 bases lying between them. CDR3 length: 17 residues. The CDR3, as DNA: TGCAGCGTTGATCCGGGCCTCTACGAAAGCTCCTACAATGAGCAGTTCTTC. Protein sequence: CSVDPGLYESSYNEQFF.